The 14 T cell receptor beta chains listed next were all sequenced from one sample in a study of OX40 agonist ivuxolimab in advanced cancers. Profiled with immunoSEQ multiplex PCR; TCRdb holds only in-frame clones, not every one. The sample lists around 79,000 clones, roughly 90% occurring once. Sequenced here: CD4+ or CD8+ T cells sorted from blood, sampled in a trial of the OX40 agonist ivuxolimab. These receptors originate from an adult with an advanced solid tumor such as melanoma, head and neck, liver or kidney cancer.

V and J are TRBV28 and TRBJ1-1; D unclear. In germline, CDR1 is MDHEN, CDR2 SYDVKM. The CDR3 extends over 13 amino acids. V lost 2 bases and J lost 1, with 5 bases in between. The DNA of the CDR3 is TGTGCCAGCAGTTTAGTTGGGAACACTGAAGCTTTCTTT. Amino acids: CASSLVGNTEAFF.

The V gene is TRBV18, the J gene TRBJ2-7; 10 nucleotides match TRBD1. The CDR3 is 13 amino acids. The ends lost 10 bases at V and 6 bases at J; junction bases unmatched: 9. Per germline, CDR1 KGHSH and CDR2 LQKENI. The chain's CDR3 is CATSGTGAGEQYF. The CDR3 DNA reads TGTGCCACCAGCGGGACAGGGGCAGGCGAGCAGTACTTC. Variable domain in full (rest from reference TRBV18 and TRBJ2-7): NAGVMQNPRHLVRRRGQEARLRCSPMKGHSHVYWYRQLPEEGLKFMVYLQKENIIDESGMPKERFSAEFPKEGPSILRIQQVVRGDSAAYFCATSGTGAGEQYFGPGTRLTVT.

This sequence joins TRBV7-2 and TRBJ2-7; 9 nucleotides agree with TRBD1. J was trimmed by 2 bases and V by 3 bases; bases with no gene match: 5. This CDR3 contains 15 residues. CDR1 is SGHTA, CDR2 FQGNSA, per germline. In nucleotides, the CDR3 is TGTGCCAGCAGCTTCACAGGGGGCGCCGCCTACGAGCAGTACTTC. This encodes CASSFTGGAAYEQYF.

The rearrangement uses TRBV5-1 and TRBJ2-7; 8 nucleotides align to TRBD2. Trimming removed 6 bases from V and 5 bases from J; junction bases left unmatched: 13. The CDR3 is 15 residues long. The germline CDR1 and CDR2 sequences are SGHRS and YFSETQ. This CDR3 reads CASKLLAEGFDEQYF. CDR3 DNA sequence: TGCGCCAGCAAGCTACTAGCGGAGGGGTTCGACGAGCAGTACTTC.

The rearrangement links TRBV5-1 to TRBJ2-2; TRBD1 might be the D (6 bases). This CDR3 has 14 amino acids. Germline loops: CDR1 SGHRS, CDR2 YFSETQ. V was shortened by 0 bases and J by 6 bases, with 9 bases between the two germline ends. CDR3 bases: TGCGCCAGCAGCTTGGGACAGGCAGCCGGGGAGCTGTTTTTT. Its protein product is CASSLGQAAGELFF.

The V and J genes are TRBV4-2 and TRBJ1-4; no firm D call. Trimming stripped 0 bases from V and 12 bases from J, with 14 bases between. Germline assignment: CDR1 LGHNA and CDR2 YNFKEQ. The CDR3 totals 14 residues. CDR3 coding DNA: TGTGCCAGCAGCCAAGAAGCCGCACGGCGGGAACTGTTTTTT. It encodes CASSQEAARRELFF.

This chain uses TRBV28 with TRBJ2-2, with 16 bases lining up with TRBD2. V shed 4 bases and J 6 bases; nucleotides not matched to a gene: 5. CDR1 and CDR2 from the germline V gene are MDHEN and SYDVKM. The CDR3 covers 17 residues. The DNA for the CDR3 is TGTGCCAGCAGTTCGGGACTAGCGGGAGGGGGGTCCGGGGAGCTGTTTTTT. Its protein product is CASSSGLAGGGSGELFF. Variable domain in full (rest from reference TRBV28 and TRBJ2-2): DVKVTQSSRYLVKRTGEKVFLECVQDMDHENMFWYRQDPGLGLRLIYFSYDVKMKEKGDIPEGYSVSREKKERFSLILESASTNQTSMYLCASSSGLAGGGSGELFFGEGSRLTVL.

This chain connects TRBV2 to TRBJ1-4; 8 bases match TRBD1. The CDR3 is made up of 15 amino acids. The germline CDR1 and CDR2 sequences are SNHLY and FYNNEI. With V trimmed by 6 bases and J by 4 bases, 7 bases remained unmatched. CDR3 coding DNA: TGTGCCAGCAGCCTCCGGGACAGGAGTAATGAAAAACTGTTTTTT. Its protein is CASSLRDRSNEKLFF.

This clone came up once. The chain recombines TRBV7-9 with TRBJ2-2, with D hard to call. In germline, CDR1 is SEHNR, CDR2 FQNEAQ (reference sequence). The CDR3 has 14 residues. Trimming stripped 6 bases from V and 0 bases from J, with 8 bases between. The CDR3 region is CASRDYTNTGELFF. For the CDR3, the DNA is TGTGCCAGCAGGGATTATACGAACACCGGGGAGCTGTTTTTT.

The sample holds a few counts of this clone. V gene TRBV27 combines with J gene TRBJ1-1, with no clear D. V was cut by 3 bases and J by 1 base, with 6 bases left in between. Per germline, CDR1 MNHEY and CDR2 SMNVEV (reference sequence). The CDR3 consists of 13 residues. The chain's CDR3 is CASSFRGNTEAFF. In DNA form, the CDR3 reads TGTGCCAGCAGTTTCCGGGGGAACACTGAAGCTTTCTTT.

Details on this clone: At the DNA level, this CDR3 is encoded by other sequences in the same sample as well. V and J are TRBV19 and TRBJ2-7; TRBD1 matches at 8 bases. Germline values: CDR1 LNHDA, CDR2 SQIVND (reference sequence). With V trimmed by 3 bases and J by 4 bases, 2 bases remained unmatched. This CDR3 region has 13 residues. In DNA, the CDR3 is TGTGCCAGTAGTATTGGACAGGGTTACGAGCAGTACTTC. This sequence encodes CASSIGQGYEQYF.

This chain joins TRBV30 and TRBJ2-7, with a tentative D call TRBD2 (7 bases). V was pared by 4 bases and J by 7 bases, with 11 bases between. The V gene's germline CDR1 is GTSNPN and CDR2 SVGIG (reference sequence). This CDR3 comprises 11 residues. In DNA form, the CDR3 reads TGTGCCTGGACAGGGGAGGGGGAGCAGTACTTC. Translated, it gives CAWTGEGEQYF.

This clone was seen once. The chain uses TRBV5-1 and TRBJ1-4, with D hard to call. Germline V gene lookup returns CDR1 SGHRS and CDR2 YFSETQ. This CDR3 has 16 amino acids. V was cut by 0 bases and J by 2 bases, with 11 bases left in between. The CDR3 protein is CASSLDGWSTNEKLFF. Here the CDR3 DNA reads TGCGCCAGCAGCTTGGATGGGTGGTCCACTAATGAAAAACTGTTTTTT.

This chain connects TRBV5-1 to TRBJ2-7; D may be TRBD1 (5 bases). V was trimmed by 3 bases and J by 2 bases, leaving 15 bases between them. Germline V gene data show CDR1 as SGHRS and CDR2 as YFSETQ. The CDR3 is 15 amino acids. CDR3 in amino acids: CASSSTGQTPYEQYF. CDR3 DNA: TGCGCCAGCAGCTCTACAGGTCAAACTCCCTACGAGCAGTACTTC. The whole variable domain, filled in from reference TRBV5-1 and TRBJ2-7, reads KAGVTQTPRYLIKTRGQQVTLSCSPISGHRSVSWYQQTPGQGLQFLFEYFSETQRNKGNFPGRFSGRQFSNSRSEMNVSTLELGDSALYLCASSSTGQTPYEQYFGPGTRLTVT.